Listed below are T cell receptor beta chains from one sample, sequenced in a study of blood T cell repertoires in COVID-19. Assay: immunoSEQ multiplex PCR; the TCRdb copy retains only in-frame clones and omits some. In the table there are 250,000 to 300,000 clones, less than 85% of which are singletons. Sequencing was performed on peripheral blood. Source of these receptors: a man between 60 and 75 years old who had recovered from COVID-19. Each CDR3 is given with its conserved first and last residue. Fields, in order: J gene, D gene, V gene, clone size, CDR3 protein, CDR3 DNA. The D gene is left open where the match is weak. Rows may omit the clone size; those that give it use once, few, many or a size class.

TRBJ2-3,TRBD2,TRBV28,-,CASSPLAGGSTDTQYF,TGTGCCAGCAGTCCGCTAGCGGGGGGCTCCACAGATACGCAGTATTTT
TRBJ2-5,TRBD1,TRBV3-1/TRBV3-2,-,CASSPRDRVVWTQYF,TGTGCCAGCAGCCCCCGGGACAGGGTGGTGTGGACCCAGTACTTC
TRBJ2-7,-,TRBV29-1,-,CSSLDGSYEQYF,TGCAGCTCCCTAGACGGATCCTACGAGCAGTACTTC
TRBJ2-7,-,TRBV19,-,CASRGQGSGHYEQYF,TGTGCCAGTAGGGGCCAAGGGAGCGGCCATTACGAGCAGTACTTC
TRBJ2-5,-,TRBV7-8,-,CASSGETQYF,TGTGCCAGCTCAGGGGAGACCCAGTACTTC
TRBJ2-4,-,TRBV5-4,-,CASSLPGAKNIQYF,TGTGCCAGCAGCTTGCCCGGGGCCAAAAACATTCAGTACTTC
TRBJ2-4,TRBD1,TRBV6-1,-,CASSEWTGLAKNIQYF,TGTGCCAGCAGTGAATGGACAGGGTTGGCCAAAAACATTCAGTACTTC
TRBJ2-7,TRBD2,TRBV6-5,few,CASSYYGGGNYEQYF,TGTGCCAGCAGTTATTATGGGGGGGGGAACTACGAGCAGTACTTC
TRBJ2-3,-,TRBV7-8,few,CASSRESLAPTDTQYF,TGTGCCAGCAGCCGAGAGTCCTTAGCGCCCACAGATACGCAGTATTTT
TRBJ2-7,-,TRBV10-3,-,CAISDRSGPSYEQYF,TGTGCCATCAGTGATAGGTCAGGCCCGTCCTACGAGCAGTACTTC
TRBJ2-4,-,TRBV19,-,CASNPGVSAKNIQYF,TGTGCCAGTAACCCAGGGGTTTCGGCCAAAAACATTCAGTACTTC
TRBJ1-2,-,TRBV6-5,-,CASRSRTVPYGYTF,TGTGCCAGCAGATCCCGGACAGTTCCCTATGGCTACACCTTC
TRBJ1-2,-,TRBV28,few,CASSLPGLMYGYTF,TGTGCCAGCAGTTTACCGGGACTCATGTATGGCTACACCTTC
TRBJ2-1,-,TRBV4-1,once,CASSQVPARGYNEQFF,TGCGCCAGCAGCCAAGTTCCGGCTAGAGGCTACAATGAGCAGTTCTTC
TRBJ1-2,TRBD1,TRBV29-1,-,CSAKGQGDGYTF,TGCAGCGCCAAGGGACAGGGGGACGGCTACACCTTC